These 10 T cell receptor beta chains share one sample of origin, sequenced in a study of blood T cell repertoires in COVID-19. The assay was immunoSEQ multiplex PCR, and TCRdb's table has in-frame clones only and misses some. The table shows around 300,000 clones, with 88% occurring only once. Sequenced material: PBMCs or T cells enriched from blood (not recorded which). These receptors were collected from a woman in her fifties or sixties in a cohort exposed to, infected with or recovered from COVID-19 (not recorded which).

This clone occurred once. At the DNA level, this CDR3 is encoded by other sequences in the same sample as well. The chain joins TRBV9 to TRBJ2-1; 11 bases are a match to TRBD2. Germline loops: CDR1 SGDLS, CDR2 YYNGEE. V trimming: 4 bases; J trimming: 4 bases; junction bases outside the gene matches: 7. This CDR3 region has 16 residues. The CDR3 is CASSPRLAGPYNEQFF. In DNA form, the CDR3 reads TGTGCCAGCAGCCCACGACTAGCGGGACCATACAATGAGCAGTTCTTC.

The genes are TRBV28 and TRBJ2-7, with 9 bases fitting TRBD1. V gave up 6 bases and J gave up 1 base; unmatched junction bases: 7. The CDR3 consists of 15 residues. Germline V gene sequence: CDR1 MDHEN, CDR2 SYDVKM. Written as DNA, the CDR3 is TGTGCCAGCAGCCAGACAGGGGGAGGATCCTACGAGCAGTACTTC. This codes for CASSQTGGGSYEQYF.

The gene calls are TRBV11-2 and TRBJ2-1, with TRBD1 identical over 7 bases. Germline loops: CDR1 SGHAT, CDR2 FQNNGV. This CDR3 has 17 amino acids. V dropped 0 bases and J dropped 0; count of bases not matched to a gene: 5. The CDR3 reads CASSLEGTASSYNEQFF. CDR3 bases: TGTGCCAGCAGCTTAGAGGGGACAGCTAGCTCCTACAATGAGCAGTTCTTC.

The gene calls are TRBV2 and TRBJ2-7; no reliable D call. Between the trimmed V and J ends, which lost 8 bases and 3 bases, there was a span of 8 bases. The CDR3 runs 11 residues. Germline CDR1 reads SNHLY; CDR2 reads FYNNEI. This CDR3 is CASRLIYEQYF. For the CDR3, the DNA is TGTGCCAGCCGTCTTATCTACGAGCAGTACTTC.

As to this clone: Additional DNA sequences in this sample encode the identical CDR3. The CDR3 DNA reads TGTGCCAGCAGCAGAACAGGGGGAACAGATACGCAGTATTTT. Encoded protein: CASSRTGGTDTQYF. This chain connects TRBV7-9 to TRBJ2-3; 8 positions match TRBD1. J lost 3 bases, V lost 5 bases, and 4 bases had no gene match. CDR1 and CDR2 from the germline V gene are SEHNR and FQNEAQ (reference sequence). The CDR3 sequence is 14 residues long.

V gene TRBV11-3 combines with J gene TRBJ2-1, with 10 bases lining up with TRBD2. Germline assignment: CDR1 SGHNT and CDR2 YENEEA. The CDR3 contains 17 residues. Trimming at V came to 5 bases and at J to 2 bases, leaving 9 bases not matched to a gene. The CDR3 is CASSQEGAGGPYNEQFF. Here the CDR3 DNA reads TGTGCCAGCAGCCAGGAGGGAGCGGGAGGGCCCTACAATGAGCAGTTCTTC.

The chain carries TRBV11-2 and TRBJ2-2; 8 bases are shared with TRBD2. CDR1 is SGHAT and CDR2 is FQNNGV in the germline V gene. V lost 2 bases and J lost 1; bases outside the gene matches: 6. The CDR3 covers 17 residues. The CDR3 nucleotides read TGTGCCAGCAGCTTACGGGTAACTAGCGGGAACACCGGGGAGCTGTTTTTT. This translates into CASSLRVTSGNTGELFF.

The chain carries TRBV5-1 and TRBJ1-5; a weak D match, TRBD1 (5 bases). Germline lookup yields CDR1 SGHRS and CDR2 YFSETQ. The V and J ends lost 8 bases and 6 bases respectively, with 21 bases between them. The CDR3 length is 15 residues. The CDR3 nucleotides are TGCGCCAGTTCCCTGGGGATAGGGGATGTTCAGCCCCAGCATTTT. Its translation: CASSLGIGDVQPQHF.

The chain employs TRBV5-1 and TRBJ2-1; TRBD1 is a possible D gene (6 bases). Germline CDR1 SGHRS, CDR2 YFSETQ. Trimming removed 8 bases at V and 5 bases at J, with 17 bases between. The CDR3 covers 14 residues. The CDR3 DNA follows: TGCGCCAGTCAGATTGGACAGAAAAACAATGAGCAGTTCTTC. Protein sequence: CASQIGQKNNEQFF.

This chain joins TRBV2 and TRBJ1-5; D call uncertain. CDR1 is SNHLY and CDR2 is FYNNEI in the germline V gene. This CDR3 is 18 amino acids long. With 2 bases removed from V and 5 bases from J, the gap between germline ends came to 22 bases. This CDR3 reads CASSERVRGRGSYQPQHF. CDR3 DNA: TGTGCCAGCAGTGAAAGGGTTCGAGGGCGAGGTTCCTATCAGCCCCAGCATTTT.